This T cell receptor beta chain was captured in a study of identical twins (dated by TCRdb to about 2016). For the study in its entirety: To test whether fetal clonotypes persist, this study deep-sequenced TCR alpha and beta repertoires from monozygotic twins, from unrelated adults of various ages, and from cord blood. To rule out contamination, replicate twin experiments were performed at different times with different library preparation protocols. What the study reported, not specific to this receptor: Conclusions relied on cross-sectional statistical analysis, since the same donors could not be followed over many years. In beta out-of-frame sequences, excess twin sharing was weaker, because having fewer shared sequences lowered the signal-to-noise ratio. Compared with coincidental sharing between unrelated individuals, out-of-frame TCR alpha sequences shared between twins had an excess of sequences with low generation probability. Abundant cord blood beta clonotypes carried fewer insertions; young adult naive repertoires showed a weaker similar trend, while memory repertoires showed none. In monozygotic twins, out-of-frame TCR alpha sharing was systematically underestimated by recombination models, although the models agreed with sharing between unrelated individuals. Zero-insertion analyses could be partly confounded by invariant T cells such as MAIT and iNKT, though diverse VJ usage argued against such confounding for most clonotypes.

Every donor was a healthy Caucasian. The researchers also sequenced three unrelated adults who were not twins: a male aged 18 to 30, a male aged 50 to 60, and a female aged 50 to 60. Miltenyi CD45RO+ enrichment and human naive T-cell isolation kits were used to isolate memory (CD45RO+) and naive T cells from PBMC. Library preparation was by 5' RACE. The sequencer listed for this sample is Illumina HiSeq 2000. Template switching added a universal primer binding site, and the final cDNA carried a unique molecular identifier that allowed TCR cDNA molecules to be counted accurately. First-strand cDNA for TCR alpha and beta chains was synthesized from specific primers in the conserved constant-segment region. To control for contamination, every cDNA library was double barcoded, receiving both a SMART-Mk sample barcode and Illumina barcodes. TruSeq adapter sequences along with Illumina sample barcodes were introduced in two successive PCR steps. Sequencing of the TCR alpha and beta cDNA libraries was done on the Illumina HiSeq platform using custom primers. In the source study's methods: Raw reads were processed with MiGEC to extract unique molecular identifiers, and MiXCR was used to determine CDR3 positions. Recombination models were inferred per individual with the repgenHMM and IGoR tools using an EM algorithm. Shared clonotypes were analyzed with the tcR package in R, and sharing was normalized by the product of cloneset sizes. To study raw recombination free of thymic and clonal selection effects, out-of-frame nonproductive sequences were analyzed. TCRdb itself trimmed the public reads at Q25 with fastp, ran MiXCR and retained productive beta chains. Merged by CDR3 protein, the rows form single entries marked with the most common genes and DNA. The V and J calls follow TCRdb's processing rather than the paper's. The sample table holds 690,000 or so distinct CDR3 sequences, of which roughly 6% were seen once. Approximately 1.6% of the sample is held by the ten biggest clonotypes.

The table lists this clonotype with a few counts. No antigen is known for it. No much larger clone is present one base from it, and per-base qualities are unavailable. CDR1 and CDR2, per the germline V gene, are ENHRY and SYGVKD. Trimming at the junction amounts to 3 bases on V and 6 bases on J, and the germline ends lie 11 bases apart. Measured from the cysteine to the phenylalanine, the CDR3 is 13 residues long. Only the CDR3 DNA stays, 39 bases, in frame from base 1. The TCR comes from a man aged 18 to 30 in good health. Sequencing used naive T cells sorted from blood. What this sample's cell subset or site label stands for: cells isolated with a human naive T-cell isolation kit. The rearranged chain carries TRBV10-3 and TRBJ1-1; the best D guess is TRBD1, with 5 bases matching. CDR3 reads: CAISEAGGSEAFF. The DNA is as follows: TGTGCCATCAGTGAAGCCGGGGGGTCTGAAGCTTTCTTT.